This T cell receptor beta chain comes out of a study of CD8+ T cells in alopecia areata. Extraction of RNA preceded its reverse transcription into cDNA, which served as the sequencing template. Libraries were prepared by immunoSEQ multiplex PCR; TCRdb keeps only in-frame clonotypes and omits some of them. The profile shows under 150,000 clones, 45% to 65% of them singletons. Specified treatment: oral pan-JAK inhibitor, 5-10 mg twice daily. This CDR3 comprises 13 residues. Trimming stripped 5 bases from V and 0 bases from J, with 8 bases between. Germline V gives CDR1 GTSNPN, CDR2 SVGIG (reference sequence). In its sample, this clone was seen a few times.

The rearrangement links TRBV30 to TRBJ2-4; perhaps TRBD1 as D (6 bases). Material: CD4+ T cells sorted from blood, obtained at week 24, from a patient treated with tofacitinib. The clonotype comes from a human donor with alopecia areata. CDR3 in DNA: TGTGCCTGGGGGACACAAGCCAAAAACATTCAGTACTTC. Its protein product is CAWGTQAKNIQYF. The variable domain in full, completed from reference TRBV30 and TRBJ2-4, reads SQTIHQWPATLVQPVGSPLSLECTVEGTSNPNLYWYRQAAGRGLQLLFYSVGIGQISSEVPQNLSASRPQDRQFILSSKKLLLSDSGFYLCAWGTQAKNIQYFGAGTRLSVL.